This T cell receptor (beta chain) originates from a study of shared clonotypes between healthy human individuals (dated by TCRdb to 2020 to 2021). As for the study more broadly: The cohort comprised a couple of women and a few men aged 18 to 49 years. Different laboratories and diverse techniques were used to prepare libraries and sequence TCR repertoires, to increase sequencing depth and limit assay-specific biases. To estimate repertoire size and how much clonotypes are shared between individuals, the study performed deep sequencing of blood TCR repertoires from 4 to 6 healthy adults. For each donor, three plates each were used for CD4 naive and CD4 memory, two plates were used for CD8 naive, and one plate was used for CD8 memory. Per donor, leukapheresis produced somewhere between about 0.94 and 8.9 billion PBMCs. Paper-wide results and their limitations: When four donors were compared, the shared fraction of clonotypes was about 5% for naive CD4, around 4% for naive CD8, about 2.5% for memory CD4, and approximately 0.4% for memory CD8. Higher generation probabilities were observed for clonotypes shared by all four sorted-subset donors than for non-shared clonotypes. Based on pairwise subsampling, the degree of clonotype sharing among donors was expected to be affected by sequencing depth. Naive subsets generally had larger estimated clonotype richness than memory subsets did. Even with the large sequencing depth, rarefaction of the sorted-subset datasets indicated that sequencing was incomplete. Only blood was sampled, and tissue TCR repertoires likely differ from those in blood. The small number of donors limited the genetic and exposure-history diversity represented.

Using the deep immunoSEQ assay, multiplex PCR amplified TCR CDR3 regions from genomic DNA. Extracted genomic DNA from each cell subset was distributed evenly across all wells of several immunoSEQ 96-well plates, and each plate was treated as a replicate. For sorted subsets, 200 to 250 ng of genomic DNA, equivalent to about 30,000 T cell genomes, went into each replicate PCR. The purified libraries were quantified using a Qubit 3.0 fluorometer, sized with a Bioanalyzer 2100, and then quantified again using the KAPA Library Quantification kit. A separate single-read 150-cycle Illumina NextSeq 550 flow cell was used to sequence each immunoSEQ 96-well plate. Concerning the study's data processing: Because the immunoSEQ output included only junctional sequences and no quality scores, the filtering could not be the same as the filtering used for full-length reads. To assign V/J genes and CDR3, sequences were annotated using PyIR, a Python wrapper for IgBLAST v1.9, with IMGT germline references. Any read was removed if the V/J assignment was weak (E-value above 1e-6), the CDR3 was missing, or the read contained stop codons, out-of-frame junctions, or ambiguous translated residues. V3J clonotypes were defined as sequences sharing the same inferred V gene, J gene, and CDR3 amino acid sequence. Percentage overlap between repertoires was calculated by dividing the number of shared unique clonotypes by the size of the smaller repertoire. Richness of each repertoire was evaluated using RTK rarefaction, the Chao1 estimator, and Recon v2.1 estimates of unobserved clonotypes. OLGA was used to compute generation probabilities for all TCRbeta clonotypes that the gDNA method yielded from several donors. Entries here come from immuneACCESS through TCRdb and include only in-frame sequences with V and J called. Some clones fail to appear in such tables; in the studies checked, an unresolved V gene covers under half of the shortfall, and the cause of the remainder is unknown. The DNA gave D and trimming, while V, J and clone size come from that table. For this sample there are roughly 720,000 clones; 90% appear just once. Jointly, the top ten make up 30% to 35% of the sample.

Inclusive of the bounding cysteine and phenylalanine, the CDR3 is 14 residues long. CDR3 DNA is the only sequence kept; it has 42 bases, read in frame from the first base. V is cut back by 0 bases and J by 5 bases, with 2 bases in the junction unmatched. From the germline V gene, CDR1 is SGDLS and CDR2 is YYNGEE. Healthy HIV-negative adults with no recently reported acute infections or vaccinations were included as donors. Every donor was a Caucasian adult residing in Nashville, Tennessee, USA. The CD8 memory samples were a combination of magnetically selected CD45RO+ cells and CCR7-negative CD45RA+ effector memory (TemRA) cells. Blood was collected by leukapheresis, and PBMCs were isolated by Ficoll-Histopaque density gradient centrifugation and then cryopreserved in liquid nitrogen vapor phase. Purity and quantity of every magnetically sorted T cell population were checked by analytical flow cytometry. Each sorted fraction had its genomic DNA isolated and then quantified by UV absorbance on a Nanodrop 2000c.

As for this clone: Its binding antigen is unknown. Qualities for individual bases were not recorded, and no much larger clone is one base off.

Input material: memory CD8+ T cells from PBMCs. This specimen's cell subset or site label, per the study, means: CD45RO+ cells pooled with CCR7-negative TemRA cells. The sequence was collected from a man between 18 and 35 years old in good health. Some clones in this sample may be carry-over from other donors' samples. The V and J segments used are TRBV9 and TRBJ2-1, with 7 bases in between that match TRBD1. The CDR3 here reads CASSVEQGHNEQFF. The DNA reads TGTGCCAGCAGCGTAGAACAGGGGCACAATGAGCAGTTCTTC.